Sequencing of this T cell receptor beta chain was carried out in a study of blood T cell repertoires in COVID-19. V gave up 0 bases and J gave up 11 bases, with 13 bases separating them. Germline loops: CDR1 LGHDT, CDR2 YNNKEL (reference sequence). This CDR3 has 13 residues. In the authors' workflow: The assay estimated nucleated cells by amplifying reference gene primers. Profiling relied on immunoSEQ multiplex PCR, and the TCRdb table lists in-frame clones only, not all of them. V, J and clone size were drawn from that table, and D and trimming were deduced from the DNA. The sample yields tens of thousands of clones, around 83% seen once.

Input material: peripheral blood. The gene calls are TRBV3-1 (or the pseudogene TRBV3-2) and TRBJ1-1; D gene uncertain. The sequence derives from a man aged 35 to 55 with active COVID-19. CDR3 nucleotide sequence: TGTGCCAGCAGCCAAGATCAGCCCGGAGGGGCTTTCTTT. Amino acid sequence: CASSQDQPGGAFF.